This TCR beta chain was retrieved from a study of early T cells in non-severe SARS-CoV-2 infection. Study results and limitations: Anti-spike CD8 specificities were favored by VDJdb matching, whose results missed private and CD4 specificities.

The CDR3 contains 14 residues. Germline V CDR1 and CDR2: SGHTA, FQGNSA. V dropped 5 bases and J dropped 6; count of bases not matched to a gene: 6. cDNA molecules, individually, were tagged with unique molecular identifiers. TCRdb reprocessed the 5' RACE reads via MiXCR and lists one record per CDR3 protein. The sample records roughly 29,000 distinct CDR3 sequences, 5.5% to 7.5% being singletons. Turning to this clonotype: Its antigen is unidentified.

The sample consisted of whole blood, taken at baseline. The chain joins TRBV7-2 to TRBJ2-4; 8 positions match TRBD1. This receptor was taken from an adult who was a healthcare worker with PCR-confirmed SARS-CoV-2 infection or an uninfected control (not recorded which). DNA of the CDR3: TGTGCCAGCAGCCTATCCGGACAGGGAAACATTCAGTACTTC. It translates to CASSLSGQGNIQYF.